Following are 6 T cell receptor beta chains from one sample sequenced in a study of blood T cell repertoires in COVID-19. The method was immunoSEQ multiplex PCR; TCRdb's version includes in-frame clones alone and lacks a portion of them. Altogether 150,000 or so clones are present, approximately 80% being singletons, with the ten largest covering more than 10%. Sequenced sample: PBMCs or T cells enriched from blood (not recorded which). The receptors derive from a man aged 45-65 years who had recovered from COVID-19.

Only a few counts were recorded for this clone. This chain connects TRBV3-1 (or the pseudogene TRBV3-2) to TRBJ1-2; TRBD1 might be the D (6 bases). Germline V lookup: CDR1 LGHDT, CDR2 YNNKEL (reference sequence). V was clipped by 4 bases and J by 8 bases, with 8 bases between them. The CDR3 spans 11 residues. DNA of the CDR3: TGTGCCAGCAGCCTGGACAGAGGCTACACCTTC. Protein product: CASSLDRGYTF.

Written as DNA, the CDR3 is TGCGCCAGCAGCCAGACTAGCGGGGGGACCTACAATGAGCAGTTCTTC. The encoded protein is CASSQTSGGTYNEQFF. V is TRBV4-1 and J is TRBJ2-1, with 13 bases identical to TRBD2. Germline CDR1 is MGHRA and CDR2 is YSYEKL. The V and J ends lost 3 bases and 2 bases, in that order; junction bases with no gene match: 1. The CDR3 loop spans 16 amino acids.

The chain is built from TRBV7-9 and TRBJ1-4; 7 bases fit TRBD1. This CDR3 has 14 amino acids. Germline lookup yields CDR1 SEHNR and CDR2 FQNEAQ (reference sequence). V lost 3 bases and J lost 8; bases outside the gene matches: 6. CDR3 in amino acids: CASSLDRLNEKLFF. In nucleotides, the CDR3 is TGTGCCAGCAGCTTGGACAGGTTAAACGAAAAACTGTTTTTT. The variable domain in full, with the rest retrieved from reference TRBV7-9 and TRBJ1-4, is DTGVSQNPRHKITKRGQNVTFRCDPISEHNRLYWYRQTLGQGPEFLTYFQNEAQLEKSRLLSDRFSAERPKGSFSTLEIQRTEQGDSAMYLCASSLDRLNEKLFFGSGTQLSVL.

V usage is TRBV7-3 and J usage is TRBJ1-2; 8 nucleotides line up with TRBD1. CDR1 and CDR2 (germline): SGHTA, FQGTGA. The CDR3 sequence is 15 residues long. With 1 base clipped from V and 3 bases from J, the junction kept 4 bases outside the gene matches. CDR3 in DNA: TGTGCCAGCAGCTTAATGCCGGGACAGGACTATGGCTACACCTTC. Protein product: CASSLMPGQDYGYTF.

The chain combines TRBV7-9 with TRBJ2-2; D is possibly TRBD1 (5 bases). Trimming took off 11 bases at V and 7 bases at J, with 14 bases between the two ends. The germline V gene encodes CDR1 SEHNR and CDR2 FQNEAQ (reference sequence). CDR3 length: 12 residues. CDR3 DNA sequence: TGTGCCGCTTCAGGGTTGGGCGGGGAGCTGTTTTTT. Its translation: CAASGLGGELFF.

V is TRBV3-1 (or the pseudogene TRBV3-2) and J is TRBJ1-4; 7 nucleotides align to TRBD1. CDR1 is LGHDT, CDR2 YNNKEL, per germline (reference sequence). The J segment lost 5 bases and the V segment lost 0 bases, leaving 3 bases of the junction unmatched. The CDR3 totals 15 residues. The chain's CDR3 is CASSQEGTVNEKLFF. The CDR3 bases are TGTGCCAGCAGCCAAGAGGGGACAGTAAATGAAAAACTGTTTTTT.